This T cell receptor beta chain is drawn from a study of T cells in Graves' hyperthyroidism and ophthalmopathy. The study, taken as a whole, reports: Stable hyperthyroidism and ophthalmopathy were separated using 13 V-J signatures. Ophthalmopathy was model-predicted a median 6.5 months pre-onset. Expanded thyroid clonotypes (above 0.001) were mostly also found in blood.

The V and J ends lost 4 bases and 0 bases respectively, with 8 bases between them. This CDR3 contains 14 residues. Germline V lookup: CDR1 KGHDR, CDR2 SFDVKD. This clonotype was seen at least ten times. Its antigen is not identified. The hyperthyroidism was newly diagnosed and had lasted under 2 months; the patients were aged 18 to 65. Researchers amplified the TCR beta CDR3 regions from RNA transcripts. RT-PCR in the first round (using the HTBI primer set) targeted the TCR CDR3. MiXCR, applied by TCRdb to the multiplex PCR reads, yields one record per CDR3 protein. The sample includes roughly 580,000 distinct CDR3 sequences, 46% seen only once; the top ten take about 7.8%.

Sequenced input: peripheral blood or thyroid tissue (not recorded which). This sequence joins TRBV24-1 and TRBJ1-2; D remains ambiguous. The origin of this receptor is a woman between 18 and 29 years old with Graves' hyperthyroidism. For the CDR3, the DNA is TGTGCCACCAGTGACTTAACAACTAACTATGGCTACACCTTC. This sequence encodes CATSDLTTNYGYTF.